These T cell receptor beta chains were read from a single sample in a study of CXCR3-negative and CXCR3-positive naive CD8 T cells. From the 5' RACE reads, TCRdb lists one entry per CDR3 protein and no DNA. The sample is made up of about 94,000 distinct CDR3 sequences, and the top ten hold approximately 0.54% of it. Sequences were obtained from naive CXCR3+ CD8+ T cells from blood. Source of these receptors: a human donor in good health. Some clones in this sample may be carry-over from other donors' samples. CDR3s include the opening cysteine and the closing phenylalanine or tryptophan.

>TRBJ1-2|TRBV10-2
CASKGKTTTDYGYTF
>TRBJ2-2|TRBV6-4
CASSPRDYGSGELFF
>TRBJ2-7|TRBV5-1
CASRPAGLYEQYF
>TRBJ2-2|TRBV29-1
CSVESGEWDSAGELFF
>TRBJ2-1|TRBV3-1
CASSRGRLSPYNEQFF
>TRBJ2-2|TRBV29-1
CSVDGIAGGPELFF
>TRBJ2-3|TRBV5-1
CASSPPSPDTQYF
>TRBJ1-1|TRBV7-9
CASSPIWTGMDTEAFF
>TRBJ2-5|TRBV7-9
CASSLAGYQETQYF
>TRBJ2-7|TRBV28
CASSQTGLINEQYF
>TRBJ2-7|TRBV3-1
CASSQSLPGKSYEQYF
>TRBJ2-7|TRBV14
CASSQLTGTGSYEQYF
>TRBJ2-7|TRBV6-6
CASEGQGYEQYF
>TRBJ2-6|TRBV7-9
CASYRSNSGANVLTF
>TRBJ1-1|TRBV12-3/TRBV12-4
CASSLNGGNTEAFF
>TRBJ2-2|TRBV28
CASSLTGSAGELFF